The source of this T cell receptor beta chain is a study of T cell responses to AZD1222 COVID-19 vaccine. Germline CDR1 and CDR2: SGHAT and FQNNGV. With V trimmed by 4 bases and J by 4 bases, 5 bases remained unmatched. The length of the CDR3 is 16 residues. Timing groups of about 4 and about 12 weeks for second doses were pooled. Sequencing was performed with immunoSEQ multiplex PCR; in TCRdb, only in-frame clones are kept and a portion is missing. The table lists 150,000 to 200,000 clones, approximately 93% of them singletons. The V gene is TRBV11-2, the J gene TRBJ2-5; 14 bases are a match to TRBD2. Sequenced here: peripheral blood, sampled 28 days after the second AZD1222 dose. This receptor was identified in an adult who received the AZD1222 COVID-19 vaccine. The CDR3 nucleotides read TGTGCCAGCAGCTCCTGGACTAGCGGGAGGTCAGAGACCCAGTACTTC. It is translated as CASSSWTSGRSETQYF.